This T cell receptor beta chain was obtained from a study of tumor and adjacent non-tumor tissue in lung cancer. Study-wide findings and caveats: Top 100 clones took a larger repertoire share in normal lung. Patients with more diverse tumor TCRs had worse survival.

The library came from three nested PCR rounds adapted from ARM-PCR protocols. Each CDR3 protein is one row after TCRdb ran MiXCR on the multiplex PCR reads. The sample includes about 79,000 distinct CDR3 sequences, 72% seen only once; the top ten take approximately 10%. RNA was extracted from bulk tissue without any cell sorting. Newly diagnosed lung cancer patients had thoracic surgery in China, August–November 2014, without prior chemotherapy. The CDR3 sequence is 17 residues long. The germline V gene encodes CDR1 SGHNT and CDR2 YYREEE (reference sequence). V was shortened by 2 bases and J by 3 bases, with 21 bases between the two germline ends. Turning to this clonotype: What it recognizes is unknown.

The sequenced sample was lung tumor tissue. The chain has TRBV5-4 and TRBJ2-7; TRBD1 is a possible D gene (6 bases). The clonotype was recovered from a woman between 40 and 50 years old with non-small cell lung cancer. In DNA, the CDR3 is TGTGCCAGCAGCTTACCGTTACCGGGACACCCAAGCTACGAGCAGTACTTC. Translated: CASSLPLPGHPSYEQYF.